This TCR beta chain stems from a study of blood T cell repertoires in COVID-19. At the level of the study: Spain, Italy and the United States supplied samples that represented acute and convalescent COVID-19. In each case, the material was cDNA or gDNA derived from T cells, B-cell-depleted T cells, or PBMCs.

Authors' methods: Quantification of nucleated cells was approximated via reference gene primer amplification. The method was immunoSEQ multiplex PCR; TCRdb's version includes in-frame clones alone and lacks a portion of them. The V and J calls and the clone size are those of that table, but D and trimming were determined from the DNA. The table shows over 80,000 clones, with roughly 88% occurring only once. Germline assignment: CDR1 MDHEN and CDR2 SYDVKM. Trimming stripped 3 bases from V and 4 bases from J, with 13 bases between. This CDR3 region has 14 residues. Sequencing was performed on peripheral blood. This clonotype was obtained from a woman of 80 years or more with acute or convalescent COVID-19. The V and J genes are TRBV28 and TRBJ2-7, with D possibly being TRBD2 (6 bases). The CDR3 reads CASSFGRREYEQYF. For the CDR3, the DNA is TGTGCCAGCAGTTTCGGGAGAAGGGAGTACGAGCAGTACTTC.